These T cell receptor beta chains were read from a single sample in a study of T cell changes during pregnancy in multiple sclerosis. The repertoire was sequenced with immunoSEQ multiplex PCR; TCRdb's copy has only in-frame clones and lacks some. The table lists 81,000 or so clones, over 80% of them singletons. Sample: PBMCs, taken in the first trimester of pregnancy. These TCRs come from a female donor in good health, serving as a control in a pregnancy study. Some clones in this sample may be carry-over from other donors' samples. Each CDR3 is given with its conserved first and last residue. Fields, in order: J gene, V gene, clone size, CDR3 length, D gene, CDR3 DNA, CDR3 protein. The D gene is left open where the match is weak. Expanded clones get a size class; other rows say once, few or many, or leave the size out.

TRBJ2-3 | TRBV30 | once | 14 | TRBD2 | TGTGCCTGCCAGACTAGCGGGAGTAGGGATACGCAGTATTTT | CACQTSGSRDTQYF
TRBJ1-2 | TRBV4-2 | many | 12 | NA | TGTGCCAGCAGCTTCCGGGACAACGGCTACACCTTC | CASSFRDNGYTF
TRBJ2-3 | TRBV6-5 | NA | 15 | TRBD2 | TGTGCCAGCAGACGTAGCGGGGCGATTACAGATACGCAGTATTTT | CASRRSGAITDTQYF
TRBJ2-1 | TRBV29-1 | NA | 14 | NA | TGCAGCGTGGGTATAGGAGGCTCCTACAATGAGCAGTTCTTC | CSVGIGGSYNEQFF
TRBJ2-1 | TRBV6-4 | NA | 13 | NA | TGTGCCAGCAGTGACTCGATTGAGGGTGAGCAGTTCTTC | CASSDSIEGEQFF
TRBJ1-4 | TRBV7-2 | NA | 16 | NA | TGTGCCAGCAGCTTAGTGGGCAGTACAACTAATGAAAAACTGTTTTTT | CASSLVGSTTNEKLFF
TRBJ2-7 | TRBV28 | NA | 15 | TRBD2 | TGTGCCAGCAGCATAAGCGGGAGTCCCCTTGGTAGGGGGTACTTC | CASSISGSPLGRGYF
TRBJ1-3 | TRBV6-6 | few | 14 | NA | TGTGCCAGCAGGGACGGGGGAACTGGAAACACCATATATTTT | CASRDGGTGNTIYF
TRBJ2-5 | TRBV7-6 | NA | 14 | TRBD2 | TGTGCCAGCAGCTTTAGCGGGAGGATGCAGACCCAGTACTTC | CASSFSGRMQTQYF
TRBJ1-5 | TRBV27 | NA | 12 | NA | TGTGCCAGCAGTTTACTCAATCAGCCCCAGCATTTT | CASSLLNQPQHF
TRBJ2-7 | TRBV5-1 | NA | 11 | NA | TGCGCCAGCAGCTTGTCAGACGAGCAGTACTTC | CASSLSDEQYF
TRBJ2-7 | TRBV5-6 | NA | 14 | NA | TGTGCCAGCAGCCCTCGCGCGGGTGGGTACGAGCAGTACTTC | CASSPRAGGYEQYF
TRBJ2-3 | TRBV7-6 | once | 14 | NA | TGTGCCAGCAGCCATCGGGGAGAGGGAGATACGCAGTATTTT | CASSHRGEGDTQYF
TRBJ1-2 | TRBV4-2 | once | 12 | NA | TGTGCCAGCAGCCAACGGGGGTATGGCTACACCTTC | CASSQRGYGYTF
TRBJ2-1 | TRBV7-9 | NA | 14 | TRBD2 | TGTGCCAGCAGCACCCAGGGAGGGAACAATGAGCAGTTCTTC | CASSTQGGNNEQFF
TRBJ2-5 | TRBV28 | NA | 15 | NA | TGTGCCAGCAGCTCTCCAAGGAGCGGCCAAGAGACCCAGTACTTC | CASSSPRSGQETQYF
TRBJ1-3 | TRBV29-1 | NA | 15 | NA | TGCAGCGTTGAAATCCCGGGTAACTCTGGAAACACCATATATTTT | CSVEIPGNSGNTIYF
TRBJ2-5 | TRBV28 | NA | 15 | NA | TGTGCCAGCAGTTTTATGCCCGGAGACCCCGAGACCCAGTACTTC | CASSFMPGDPETQYF
TRBJ2-7 | TRBV4-2 | NA | 16 | TRBD1 | TGTGCCAGCAGCCAAGGAGGCAGACAGGGGGCCTACGAGCAGTACTTC | CASSQGGRQGAYEQYF
TRBJ2-1 | TRBV6-4 | NA | 16 | TRBD1 | TGTGCCAGCAGTGCCCGGACAGGGATGGGCCCCAATGAGCAGTTCTTC | CASSARTGMGPNEQFF
TRBJ1-3 | TRBV6-5 | NA | 15 | TRBD1 | TGTGCCAGCAGGCCGGGACAGTCCAGTCGAAACACCATATATTTT | CASRPGQSSRNTIYF
TRBJ2-5 | TRBV5-1 | once | 13 | NA | TGCGCCAGCAGCTTGGCCAGGGAAGAGACCCAGTACTTC | CASSLAREETQYF
TRBJ1-5 | TRBV5-6 | NA | 14 | NA | TGTGCCAGCAGCTTGGGCAGGGGCGGTCAGCCCCAGCATTTT | CASSLGRGGQPQHF
TRBJ2-7 | TRBV30 | once | 12 | NA | TGTGCCTGGAGTTGGAGCTCCTACGAGCAGTACTTC | CAWSWSSYEQYF
TRBJ2-7 | TRBV25-1 | NA | 15 | TRBD1 | TGTGCCAGCAGTGAATTCGGGGACAGGGGCTACGAGCAGTACTTC | CASSEFGDRGYEQYF
TRBJ1-1 | TRBV27 | NA | 13 | NA | TGTGCCAGCAGTTTATCCCGGAACACTGAAGCTTTCTTT | CASSLSRNTEAFF
TRBJ1-6 | TRBV6-6 | NA | 14 | NA | TGTGCCAGCAGTTCGCCAGGGGTGGATTCACCCCTCCACTTT | CASSSPGVDSPLHF
TRBJ1-5 | TRBV4-1 | NA | 14 | NA | TGCGCCAGCAGCCGTCGGGGGTACAATCAGCCCCAGCATTTT | CASSRRGYNQPQHF
TRBJ2-2 | TRBV18 | once | 13 | TRBD1 | TGTGCCAGCTCACCCCAGGGGGCCGGGGAGCTGTTTTTT | CASSPQGAGELFF
TRBJ2-2 | TRBV11-2 | NA | 14 | NA | TGTGCCAGCAGCTTAGGGTCCGGGTCCGGGGAGCTGTTTTTT | CASSLGSGSGELFF
TRBJ1-5 | TRBV19 | NA | 16 | TRBD1 | TGTGCCAGTAGTACCTTACAGGGGGCTAGCAATCAGCCCCAGCATTTT | CASSTLQGASNQPQHF
TRBJ2-3 | TRBV5-1 | NA | 16 | TRBD2 | TGCGCCAGCAGCTACCTAGCGGGGGGGCCTGGAGATACGCAGTATTTT | CASSYLAGGPGDTQYF
TRBJ1-3 | TRBV28 | NA | 14 | NA | TGTGCCAGCAGTACCACAGGTTTCGGGAACACCATATATTTT | CASSTTGFGNTIYF
TRBJ2-7 | TRBV19 | NA | 14 | NA | TGTGCCAGTAGTATACAGGGGCCTCACTACGAGCAGTACTTC | CASSIQGPHYEQYF
TRBJ2-6 | TRBV29-1 | NA | 15 | NA | TGCAGCGCCCGAAGGGGTGACGCTGGGGCCAACGTCCTGACTTTC | CSARRGDAGANVLTF
TRBJ2-4 | TRBV2 | NA | 15 | TRBD1 | TGTGCCAGCAGACACAGGACAGGGCGAGGGAACATTCAGTACTTC | CASRHRTGRGNIQYF
TRBJ1-2 | TRBV10-1 | NA | 14 | TRBD1 | TGCGCCAGCAGTGAGTCCAGGACAGGGGGCAGCTACACCTTC | CASSESRTGGSYTF
TRBJ1-2 | TRBV7-9 | NA | 14 | NA | TGTGCCAGCAGCTTAGGGGGCTCAACCTATGGCTACACCTTC | CASSLGGSTYGYTF
TRBJ2-7 | TRBV7-3 | NA | 15 | NA | TGTGCCAGCAGCTTTCGGCCCGGGTCTTCCTACGAGCAGTACTTC | CASSFRPGSSYEQYF
TRBJ2-3 | TRBV10-3 | NA | 15 | NA | TGTGCCATCAGTGATTCGGACACGAGCACAGATACGCAGTATTTT | CAISDSDTSTDTQYF
TRBJ1-2 | TRBV18 | NA | 14 | NA | TGTGCCAGCTCACCCCGCCGGGATAACTATGGCTACACCTTC | CASSPRRDNYGYTF
TRBJ1-2 | TRBV5-4 | few | 13 | TRBD1 | TGTGCCAGCAGCCCGGGACAGGGGGATGGCTACACCTTC | CASSPGQGDGYTF
TRBJ2-3 | TRBV7-7 | NA | 14 | NA | TGTGCTAGCAGCTTAGGAGCAGGGGAAGATACGCAGTATTTT | CASSLGAGEDTQYF